This TCR beta chain emerged from a study of cytotoxic CD8 clonotypes in ibrutinib-treated CLL. This table comes from immunoSEQ multiplex PCR, and its TCRdb copy is limited to in-frame clones, with some not included. The data hold a few hundred thousand clones, with 80% observed a single time. The specimen was PBMCs, collected before ibrutinib treatment. This sequence originates from a human donor with chronic lymphocytic leukemia.

The CDR3 spells CASSLVAEETQYF. The CDR3 DNA sequence: TGTGCCAGCAGCTTAGTAGCGGAAGAGACCCAGTACTTC. This sequence joins TRBV7-9 and TRBJ2-5; D possibly corresponds to TRBD2 (6 bases). The CDR3 has 13 residues. Trimming left V 1 base short and J 3 bases short, with 6 bases between. The germline gives CDR1 SEHNR, CDR2 FQNEAQ (reference sequence).